A single sample gave rise to the 19 T cell receptor beta chains below, sequenced in a study of regulatory T cells in long-lasting Graves disease. Construction of TCR beta libraries relied on iRepertoire HTBI primers and on Arm-PCR targeting CDR3 regions. In TCRdb, the multiplex PCR reads were re-called with MiXCR into one record per CDR3 protein. The sample holds hundreds of thousands of distinct CDR3 sequences; 25% to 30% are singletons and the top ten take around 42%. Stated time point: persistent/refractory GD, antithyroid drugs over 5 years with positive TRAb. Extracted RNA from PBMCs served as the source of the TCR library. The sample here was peripheral blood mononuclear cells (PBMCs), taken when the disease was refractory, from a patient treated with antithyroid drugs. The source is a female donor with Graves disease.

The V gene is TRBV6-1, the J gene TRBJ1-1; the D gene is possibly TRBD1 (5 bases). Per germline, CDR1 MNHNS and CDR2 SASEGT. The CDR3 loop spans 13 amino acids. Between the trimmed V and J ends, which lost 6 bases and 1 base, there was a span of 9 bases. The CDR3 DNA sequence: TGTGCCAGCAGGTATACAGGGAACACTGAAGCTTTCTTT. Encoded protein: CASRYTGNTEAFF.

The rearrangement uses TRBV15 and TRBJ1-4; 8 bases are a match to TRBD1. The CDR3 spans 15 residues. CDR1 LNHNV and CDR2 YYDKDF come from the germline V gene (reference sequence). V lost 5 bases and J lost 5; bases outside the gene matches: 7. The CDR3 DNA follows: TGTGCCACCAGCGGCGACAGGGGTGGGAATGAAAAACTGTTTTTT. This codes for CATSGDRGGNEKLFF. Complete variable domain (other parts from reference TRBV15 and TRBJ1-4): DAMVIQNPRYQVTQFGKPVTLSCSQTLNHNVMYWYQQKSSQAPKLLFHYYDKDFNNEADTPDNFQSRRPNTSFCFLDIRSPGLGDTAMYLCATSGDRGGNEKLFFGSGTQLSVL.

The chain employs TRBV29-1 and TRBJ1-1, with 9 bases matching TRBD1. J gave up 5 bases and V 2 bases, and 6 bases lay outside the gene matches. The CDR3 covers 14 residues. The germline V gene has CDR1 SQVTM and CDR2 ANQGSEA. The CDR3 DNA reads TGCAGCGTTGAAAACAGGGGGCGCGGGACTGAAGCTTTCTTT. This codes for CSVENRGRGTEAFF.

V and J are TRBV19 and TRBJ1-2; 7 bases map to TRBD1. Germline V gene sequence: CDR1 LNHDA, CDR2 SQIVND (reference sequence). V was pared by 3 bases and J by 7 bases, with 5 bases of the junction left unmatched. The CDR3 is 13 residues long. In DNA form, the CDR3 reads TGTGCCAGTAGTATTGACAGGGCCTCTGGCTACACCTTC. Its translation: CASSIDRASGYTF.

The genes are TRBV19 and TRBJ1-2, with 7 bases fitting TRBD1. V was pared by 8 bases and J by 5 bases, with 8 bases of the junction left unmatched. This CDR3 spans 13 amino acids. Per the germline V gene, CDR1 is LNHDA and CDR2 is SQIVND (reference sequence). Here the CDR3 DNA reads TGTGCCAGTGGACAGGTCGACATTTATGGCTACACCTTC. It is translated as CASGQVDIYGYTF. The full variable domain, rest sourced from reference TRBV19 and TRBJ1-2, is DGGITQSPKYLFRKEGQNVTLSCEQNLNHDAMYWYRQDPGQGLRLIYYSQIVNDFQKGDIAEGYSVSREKKESFPLTVTSAQKNPTAFYLCASGQVDIYGYTFGSGTRLTVV.

The CDR3 loop reads CASSPTTGMGTEAFF. Written as DNA, the CDR3 is TGTGCCAGCAGCCCCACGACCGGTATGGGCACTGAAGCTTTCTTT. V usage is TRBV12-3 or TRBV12-4 and J usage is TRBJ1-1, with D hard to call. The ends were cut back, 6 bases at V and 4 bases at J, with 18 bases in the middle. The CDR3 sequence is 15 residues long.

The rearrangement links TRBV29-1 to TRBJ1-3, with D tentatively TRBD1 (6 bases). V lost 6 bases to trimming and J lost 3 bases, with 12 bases between them. Per the germline V gene, CDR1 is SQVTM and CDR2 is ANQGSEA. CDR3 length: 13 residues. CDR3 nucleotide sequence: TGCAGCGTGAAACAGGGAGGTGGAAACACCATATATTTT. Its translation: CSVKQGGGNTIYF.

This clonotype was recorded many times. The CDR3 DNA sequence: TGTGCCAGCAGCTTAGCGGGAGCCCCCTACGAGCAGTACTTC. This gives the protein CASSLAGAPYEQYF. The V and J genes are TRBV11-2 and TRBJ2-7, with TRBD2 as a possible D gene (6 bases). Germline-derived CDR1 and CDR2 are SGHAT and FQNNGV. The length of the CDR3 is 14 residues. V was clipped by 1 base and J by 2 bases, with 9 bases between them.

With regard to this clonotype: The junction and the germline gene differ at one end; a read error may be behind it. CDR3 sequence reads: CSVETSSTYEQYF. In DNA form, the CDR3 reads TGCAGTGTTGAGACTAGCTCAACCTACGAGCAGTACTTC. The chain combines TRBV29-1 with TRBJ2-7; 7 bases match TRBD2. Germline V gives CDR1 SQVTM, CDR2 ANQGSEA. The CDR3 totals 13 residues.

This chain uses TRBV7-2 with TRBJ2-7, with 7 bases matching TRBD1. The CDR3 is 14 amino acids. Germline V gives CDR1 SGHTA, CDR2 FQGNSA. V lost 5 bases to trimming and J lost 5 bases; unmatched junction nucleotides: 9. CDR3: CASSRDRATHEQYF. CDR3 in DNA: TGTGCCAGCAGCCGCGACAGGGCTACCCACGAGCAGTACTTC.

Worth noting for this clonotype: A read error may produce the germline difference seen at one junction end. The V and J genes are TRBV4-2 and TRBJ1-1; D gene uncertain. In germline, CDR1 is LGHNA, CDR2 YNFKEQ. The CDR3 contains 13 residues. Written as DNA, the CDR3 is TGTACCAGCAGCCAAGTCATGAACACTGAAGCTTTCTTT. Its protein product is CTSSQVMNTEAFF.

CDR3 in amino acids: CASSSATVWSQPQHF. CDR3 coding DNA: TGTGCCAGCAGTTCCGCGACAGTCTGGAGTCAGCCCCAGCATTTT. The chain uses TRBV6-5 and TRBJ1-5; tentative D call: TRBD1 (5 bases). This CDR3 is 15 amino acids long. Trimming cost V 4 bases and J 6 bases, with 16 bases left between them. Germline V gene data show CDR1 as MNHEY and CDR2 as SVGAGI.

This clonotype was detected many times. The genes are TRBV12-3 or TRBV12-4 and TRBJ1-1; D call uncertain. CDR3 length: 15 amino acids. V shed 2 bases and J shed 1 base, with 11 bases lying between them. CDR3 in DNA: TGTGCCAGCAGTTTAACGTTTGTCGGGAACACTGAAGCTTTCTTT. Residues: CASSLTFVGNTEAFF.

This clonotype appeared many times. V gene TRBV7-9 combines with J gene TRBJ2-5, with D unresolved. Per germline, CDR1 SEHNR and CDR2 FQNEAQ (reference sequence). The CDR3 loop spans 17 amino acids. V lost 5 bases, J lost 5 bases, and 24 bases lay in between. As DNA, the CDR3 is TGTGCCAGCAGCCTCCCTGGTCTTGGCCTTAGTCGGGAGACCCAGTACTTC. It is translated as CASSLPGLGLSRETQYF.

CDR3 in DNA: TGCGCCAGCAGTTACGACAGGTTGGGCACTGAAGCTTTCTTT. Translated, it gives CASSYDRLGTEAFF. The rearrangement uses TRBV5-1 and TRBJ1-1, with a tentative D call TRBD1 (6 bases). This CDR3 comprises 14 residues. V shed 5 bases and J shed 4 bases, with 15 bases lying between them. CDR1 SGHRS and CDR2 YFSETQ come from the germline V gene.

The chain has TRBV19 and TRBJ2-5, with D perhaps given as TRBD1 or TRBD2 (6 bases each). The CDR3 totals 15 residues. The germline V and J ends were trimmed by 5 bases and 5 bases, with 18 bases remaining between them. Germline loops: CDR1 LNHDA, CDR2 SQIVND (reference sequence). The CDR3 loop is CASSLARGRVETQYF. The CDR3 DNA follows: TGTGCCAGTAGTTTGGCCCGGGGGCGAGTGGAGACCCAGTACTTC.

The rearrangement joins TRBV7-3 to TRBJ1-1; 7 bases are shared with TRBD1. Trimming removed 1 base from V and 0 bases from J; junction bases left unmatched: 17. The CDR3 spans 20 residues. Per the germline V gene, CDR1 is SGHTA and CDR2 is FQGTGA. As DNA, the CDR3 is TGTGCCAGCAGCTTAATGCCAGGGGGGCTCCACAATCTATTGAACACTGAAGCTTTCTTT. Protein product: CASSLMPGGLHNLLNTEAFF.

The table lists this clonotype with many counts. The genes are TRBV19 and TRBJ2-7; TRBD1 matches 8 bases. The V and J ends lost 9 bases and 0 bases, in that order; junction bases with no gene match: 7. Germline V lookup: CDR1 LNHDA, CDR2 SQIVND (reference sequence). The CDR3 runs to 14 residues. The chain's CDR3 is CASSRDRSSYEQYF. CDR3 coding DNA: TGTGCCAGCAGCCGGGACAGGAGCTCCTACGAGCAGTACTTC. The variable domain in full, completed from reference TRBV19 and TRBJ2-7, reads DGGITQSPKYLFRKEGQNVTLSCEQNLNHDAMYWYRQDPGQGLRLIYYSQIVNDFQKGDIAEGYSVSREKKESFPLTVTSAQKNPTAFYLCASSRDRSSYEQYFGPGTRLTVT.

V usage is TRBV6-5 and J usage is TRBJ2-7; no firm D call. Germline CDR1 and CDR2: MNHEY and SVGAGI. The CDR3 length is 13 residues. Trimming stripped 2 bases from V and 3 bases from J, with 8 bases between. In nucleotides, the CDR3 is TGTGCCAGCAGTTACACGGACCGCTACGAGCAGTACTTC. Translating it yields CASSYTDRYEQYF.